A single sample is the source of the 5 T cell receptor beta chains below, sequenced in a study of CD8 T cells in Susac syndrome. RNA amounts of about 0.5 to 1 ug underwent reverse transcription with random hexamers. One entry per CDR3 protein, called by TCRdb with MiXCR from the immunoSEQ multiplex PCR reads. The sample contains about 190,000 distinct CDR3 sequences, approximately 96% of which appear only once. Sequenced sample: CD4+ T cells from PBMCs. The receptor set was obtained from a human donor with Susac syndrome.

This chain connects TRBV7-2 to TRBJ1-3; the D is unclear. The germline V gene has CDR1 SGHTA and CDR2 FQGNSA. V gave up 5 bases and J gave up 2 bases, with 19 bases separating them. The CDR3 runs to 17 residues. Here the CDR3 reads CASSRIRSYSPGNTIYF. Here the CDR3 DNA reads TGTGCCAGCAGCCGTATCAGGAGCTACAGCCCTGGAAACACCATATATTTT.

This clonotype was seen just once. This chain joins TRBV30 and TRBJ1-1; the D is unclear. Germline V gene lookup returns CDR1 GTSNPN and CDR2 SVGIG (reference sequence). This CDR3 has 13 residues. Trimming cost V 2 bases and J 11 bases, with 18 bases left between them. The CDR3 loop is CAWSPLPGSTAFF. The CDR3, as DNA: TGTGCCTGGAGTCCCCTACCGGGGTCGACGGCTTTCTTT.

The chain is built from TRBV15 and TRBJ1-2, with D hard to call. The CDR3 is 13 residues long. Germline CDR1 reads LNHNV; CDR2 reads YYDKDF (reference sequence). Trimming cost V 5 bases and J 5 bases, with 12 bases left between them. The CDR3 DNA reads as TGTGCCACCAGCTCAATCGGAGGGTATGGCTACACCTTC. This sequence encodes CATSSIGGYGYTF.

The chain carries TRBV4-3 and TRBJ1-1, with a tentative D call TRBD1 (5 bases). V dropped 1 base and J dropped 1 base, with 7 bases sitting between them. The CDR3 spans 14 residues. CDR1 LGHNA and CDR2 YSLEER come from the germline V gene. This chain's CDR3 is CASSQVRGNTEAFF. CDR3 nucleotide sequence: TGCGCCAGCAGCCAAGTGAGGGGGAACACTGAAGCTTTCTTT.

V is TRBV28 and J is TRBJ1-2; 9 positions match TRBD1. Trimming removed 5 bases from V and 2 bases from J; junction bases left unmatched: 12. From germline, CDR1 is MDHEN and CDR2 SYDVKM. The CDR3 is made up of 17 amino acids. The CDR3: CASSPPRPGTGNYGYTF. DNA for the CDR3: TGTGCCAGCAGTCCCCCTCGCCCCGGGACAGGGAACTATGGCTACACCTTC.